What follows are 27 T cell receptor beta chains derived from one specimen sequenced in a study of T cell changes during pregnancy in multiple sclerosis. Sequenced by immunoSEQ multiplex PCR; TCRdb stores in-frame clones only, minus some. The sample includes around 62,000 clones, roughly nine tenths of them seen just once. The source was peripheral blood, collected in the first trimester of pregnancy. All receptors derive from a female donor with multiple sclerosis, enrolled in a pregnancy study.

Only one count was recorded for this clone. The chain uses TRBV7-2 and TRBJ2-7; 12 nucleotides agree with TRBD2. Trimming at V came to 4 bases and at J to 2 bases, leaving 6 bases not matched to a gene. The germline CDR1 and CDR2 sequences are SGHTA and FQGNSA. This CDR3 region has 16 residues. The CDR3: CASSSLTSGSPYEQYF. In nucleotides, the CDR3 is TGTGCCAGCAGCTCCCTGACTAGCGGGAGCCCCTACGAGCAGTACTTC.

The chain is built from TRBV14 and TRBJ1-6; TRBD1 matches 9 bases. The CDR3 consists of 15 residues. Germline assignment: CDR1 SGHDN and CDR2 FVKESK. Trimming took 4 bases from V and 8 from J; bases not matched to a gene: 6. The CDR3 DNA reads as TGTGCCAGCAGCCCCCGGGACAGGGTATATTCACCCCTCCACTTT. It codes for CASSPRDRVYSPLHF. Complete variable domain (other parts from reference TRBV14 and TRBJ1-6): EAGVTQFPSHSVIEKGQTVTLRCDPISGHDNLYWYRRVMGKEIKFLLHFVKESKQDESGMPNNRFLAERTGGTYSTLKVQPAELEDSGVYFCASSPRDRVYSPLHFGNGTRLTVT.

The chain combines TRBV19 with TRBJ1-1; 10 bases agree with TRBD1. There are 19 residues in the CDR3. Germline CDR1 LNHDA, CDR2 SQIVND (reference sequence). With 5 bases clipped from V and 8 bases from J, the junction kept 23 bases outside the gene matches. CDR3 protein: CASSGPGTGVVRYHDEAFF. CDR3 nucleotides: TGTGCCAGTAGTGGTCCAGGGACAGGGGTCGTCCGTTACCACGACGAAGCTTTCTTT.

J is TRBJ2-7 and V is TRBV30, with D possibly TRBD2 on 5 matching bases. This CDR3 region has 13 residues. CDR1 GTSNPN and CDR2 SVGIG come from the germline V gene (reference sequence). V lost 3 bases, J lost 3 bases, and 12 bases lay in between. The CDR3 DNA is TGTGCCTGGAGAGGGAGAGGAGTCTACGAGCAGTACTTC. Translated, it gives CAWRGRGVYEQYF.

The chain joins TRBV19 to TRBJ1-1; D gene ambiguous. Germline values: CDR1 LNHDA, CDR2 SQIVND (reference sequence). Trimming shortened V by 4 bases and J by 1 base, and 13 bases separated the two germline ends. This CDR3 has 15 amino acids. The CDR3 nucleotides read TGTGCCAGTAGTACCCCCTCTAGAGCGAACACTGAAGCTTTCTTT. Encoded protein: CASSTPSRANTEAFF. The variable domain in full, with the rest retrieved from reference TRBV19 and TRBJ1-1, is DGGITQSPKYLFRKEGQNVTLSCEQNLNHDAMYWYRQDPGQGLRLIYYSQIVNDFQKGDIAEGYSVSREKKESFPLTVTSAQKNPTAFYLCASSTPSRANTEAFFGQGTRLTVV.

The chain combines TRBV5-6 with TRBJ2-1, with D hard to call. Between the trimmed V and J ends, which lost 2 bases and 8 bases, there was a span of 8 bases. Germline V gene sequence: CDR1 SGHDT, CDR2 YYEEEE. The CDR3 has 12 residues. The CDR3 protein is CASSFEVDEQFF. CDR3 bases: TGTGCCAGCAGCTTCGAGGTTGATGAGCAGTTCTTC.

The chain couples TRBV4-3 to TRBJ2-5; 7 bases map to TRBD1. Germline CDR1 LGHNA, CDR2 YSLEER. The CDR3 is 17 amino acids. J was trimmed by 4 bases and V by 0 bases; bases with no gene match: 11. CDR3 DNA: TGCGCCAGCAGCCAAGACAATCAGGGGGTTGTAGTAGAGACCCAGTACTTC. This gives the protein CASSQDNQGVVVETQYF.

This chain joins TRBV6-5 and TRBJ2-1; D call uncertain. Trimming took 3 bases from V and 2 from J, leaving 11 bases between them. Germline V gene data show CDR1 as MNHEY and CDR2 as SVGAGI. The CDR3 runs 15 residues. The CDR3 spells CASSYSGYTYNEQFF. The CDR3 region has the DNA TGTGCCAGCAGTTATTCCGGGTACACCTACAATGAGCAGTTCTTC.

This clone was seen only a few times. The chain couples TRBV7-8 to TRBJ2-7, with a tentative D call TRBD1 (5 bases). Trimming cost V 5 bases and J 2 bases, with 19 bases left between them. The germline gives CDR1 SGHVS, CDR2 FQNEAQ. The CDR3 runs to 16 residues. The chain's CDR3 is CASSPREDTKTYEQYF. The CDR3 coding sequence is TGTGCCAGCAGCCCCCGTGAGGACACCAAAACCTACGAGCAGTACTTC. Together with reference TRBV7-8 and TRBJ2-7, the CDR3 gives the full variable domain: GAGVSQSPRYKVAKRGQDVALRCDPISGHVSLFWYQQALGQGPEFLTYFQNEAQLDKSGLPSDRFFAERPEGSVSTLKIQRTQQEDSAVYLCASSPREDTKTYEQYFGPGTRLTVT.

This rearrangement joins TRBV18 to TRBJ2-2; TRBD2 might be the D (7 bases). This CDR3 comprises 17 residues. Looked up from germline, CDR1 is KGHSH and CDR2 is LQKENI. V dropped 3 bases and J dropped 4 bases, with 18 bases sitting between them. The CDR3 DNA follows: TGTGCCAGCTCACCGATCACGGGGGCGGGAGTCACCGGGGAGCTGTTTTTT. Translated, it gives CASSPITGAGVTGELFF.

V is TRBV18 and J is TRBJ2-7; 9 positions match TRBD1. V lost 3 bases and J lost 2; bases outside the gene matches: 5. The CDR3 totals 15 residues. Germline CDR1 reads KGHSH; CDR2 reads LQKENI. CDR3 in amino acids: CASSPGQGSPYEQYF. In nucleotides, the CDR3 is TGTGCCAGCTCACCGGGACAGGGCTCACCCTACGAGCAGTACTTC.

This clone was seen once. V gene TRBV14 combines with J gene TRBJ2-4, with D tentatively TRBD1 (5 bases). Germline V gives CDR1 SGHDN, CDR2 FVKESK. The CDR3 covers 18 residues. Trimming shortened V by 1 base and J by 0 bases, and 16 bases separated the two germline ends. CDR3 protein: CASSQALRQKLAKNIQYF. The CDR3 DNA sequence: TGTGCCAGCAGCCAAGCCCTAAGACAGAAATTAGCCAAAAACATTCAGTACTTC. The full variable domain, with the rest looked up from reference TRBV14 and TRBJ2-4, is EAGVTQFPSHSVIEKGQTVTLRCDPISGHDNLYWYRRVMGKEIKFLLHFVKESKQDESGMPNNRFLAERTGGTYSTLKVQPAELEDSGVYFCASSQALRQKLAKNIQYFGAGTRLSVL.

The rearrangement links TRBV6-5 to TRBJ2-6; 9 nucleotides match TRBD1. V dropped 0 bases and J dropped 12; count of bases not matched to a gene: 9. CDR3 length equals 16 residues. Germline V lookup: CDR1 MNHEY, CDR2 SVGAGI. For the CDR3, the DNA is TGTGCCAGCAGTTACTCGACCACAGGGGGCGTAGGCGTCCTGACTTTC. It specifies CASSYSTTGGVGVLTF.

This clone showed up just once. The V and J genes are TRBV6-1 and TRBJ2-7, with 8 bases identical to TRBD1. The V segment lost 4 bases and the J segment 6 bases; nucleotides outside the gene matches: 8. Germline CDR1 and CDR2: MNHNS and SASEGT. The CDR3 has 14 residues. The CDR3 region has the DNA TGTGCCAGCAGTGGTGGACAGGGAGTAGGCGAGCAGTACTTC. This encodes CASSGGQGVGEQYF.

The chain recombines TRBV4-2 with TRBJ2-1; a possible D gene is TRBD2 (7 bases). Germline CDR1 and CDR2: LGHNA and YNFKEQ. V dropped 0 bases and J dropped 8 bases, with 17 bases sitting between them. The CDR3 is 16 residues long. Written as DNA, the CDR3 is TGTGCCAGCAGCCAAGATGGCGGGGGCGGGGGCTATGAGCAGTTCTTC. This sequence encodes CASSQDGGGGGYEQFF.

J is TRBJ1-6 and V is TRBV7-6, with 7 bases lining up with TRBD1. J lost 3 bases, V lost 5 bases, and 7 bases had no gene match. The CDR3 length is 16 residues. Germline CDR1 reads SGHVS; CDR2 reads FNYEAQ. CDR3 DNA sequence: TGTGCCAGCAGCCCAGGGACAGCCGTCTATAATTCACCCCTCCACTTT. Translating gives CASSPGTAVYNSPLHF.

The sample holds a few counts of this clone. Here the CDR3 reads CASSPNTGELFF. The DNA for the CDR3 is TGTGCCAGCAGCCCAAACACCGGGGAGCTGTTTTTT. The chain has TRBV7-9 and TRBJ2-2, with unresolved D. The CDR3 contains 12 residues. V lost 5 bases and J lost 2, with 3 bases in between. Per the germline V gene, CDR1 is SEHNR and CDR2 is FQNEAQ (reference sequence). Based on the CDR3 plus reference TRBV7-9 and TRBJ2-2, the full variable domain is DTGVSQNPRHKITKRGQNVTFRCDPISEHNRLYWYRQTLGQGPEFLTYFQNEAQLEKSRLLSDRFSAERPKGSFSTLEIQRTEQGDSAMYLCASSPNTGELFFGEGSRLTVL.

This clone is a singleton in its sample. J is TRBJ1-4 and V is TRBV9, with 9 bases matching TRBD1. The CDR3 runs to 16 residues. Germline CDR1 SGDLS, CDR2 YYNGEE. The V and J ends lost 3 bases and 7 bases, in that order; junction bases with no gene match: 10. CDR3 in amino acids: CASSATPGQGGEKLFF. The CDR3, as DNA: TGTGCCAGCAGCGCCACTCCGGGACAGGGCGGTGAAAAACTGTTTTTT.

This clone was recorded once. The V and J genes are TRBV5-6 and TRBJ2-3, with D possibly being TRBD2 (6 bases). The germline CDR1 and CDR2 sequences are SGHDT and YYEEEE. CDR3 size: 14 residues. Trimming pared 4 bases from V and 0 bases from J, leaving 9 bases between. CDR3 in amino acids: CASSNSGSTDTQYF. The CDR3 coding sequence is TGTGCCAGCAGCAATAGCGGTAGCACAGATACGCAGTATTTT.

CDR3 amino acids: CASSGYGYEQYF. Here the CDR3 DNA reads TGTGCCAGCAGTGGCTACGGCTACGAGCAGTACTTC. The genes are TRBV6-1 and TRBJ2-7; D ambiguous. The germline V gene encodes CDR1 MNHNS and CDR2 SASEGT. V lost 4 bases and J lost 3, with 7 bases in between. The CDR3 spans 12 residues.

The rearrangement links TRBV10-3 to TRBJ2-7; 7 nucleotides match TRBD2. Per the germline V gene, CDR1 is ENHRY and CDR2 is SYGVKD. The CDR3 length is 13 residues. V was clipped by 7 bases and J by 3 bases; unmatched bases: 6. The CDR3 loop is CAITPASGYEQYF. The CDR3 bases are TGTGCCATCACCCCGGCTAGCGGCTACGAGCAGTACTTC.

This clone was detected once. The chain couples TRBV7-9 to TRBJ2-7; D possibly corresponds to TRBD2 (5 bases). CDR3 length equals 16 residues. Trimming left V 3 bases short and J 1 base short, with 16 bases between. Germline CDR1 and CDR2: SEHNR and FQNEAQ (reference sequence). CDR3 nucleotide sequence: TGTGCCAGCAGCTTTAGTAATTTAGCGCATTCCTACGAGCAGTACTTC. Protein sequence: CASSFSNLAHSYEQYF.

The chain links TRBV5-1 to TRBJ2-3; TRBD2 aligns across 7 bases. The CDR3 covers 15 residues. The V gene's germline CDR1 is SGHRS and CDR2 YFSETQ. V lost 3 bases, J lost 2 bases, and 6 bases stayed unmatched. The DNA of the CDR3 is TGCGCCAGCAGCTCAGCGGGAACAACCACAGATACGCAGTATTTT. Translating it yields CASSSAGTTTDTQYF.

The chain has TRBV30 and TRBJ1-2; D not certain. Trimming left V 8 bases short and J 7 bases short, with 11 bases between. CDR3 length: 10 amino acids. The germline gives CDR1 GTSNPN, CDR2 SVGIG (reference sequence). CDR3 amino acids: CAASVSGYTF. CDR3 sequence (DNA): TGTGCCGCCTCAGTAAGTGGCTACACCTTC.

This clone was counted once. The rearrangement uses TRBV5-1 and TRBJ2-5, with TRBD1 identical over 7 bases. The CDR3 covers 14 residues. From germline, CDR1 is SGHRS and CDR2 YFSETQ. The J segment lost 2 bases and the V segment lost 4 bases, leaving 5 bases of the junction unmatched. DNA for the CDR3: TGCGCCAGCAGCCCGGGACAGTTGCAAGAGACCCAGTACTTC. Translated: CASSPGQLQETQYF. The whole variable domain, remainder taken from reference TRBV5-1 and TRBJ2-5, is KAGVTQTPRYLIKTRGQQVTLSCSPISGHRSVSWYQQTPGQGLQFLFEYFSETQRNKGNFPGRFSGRQFSNSRSEMNVSTLELGDSALYLCASSPGQLQETQYFGPGTRLLVL.

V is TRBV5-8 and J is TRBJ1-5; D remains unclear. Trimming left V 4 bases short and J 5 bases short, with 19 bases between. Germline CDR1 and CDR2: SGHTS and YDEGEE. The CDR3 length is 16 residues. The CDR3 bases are TGTGCCAGCAGCCCCGGAGACTTCAGTACTTATCAGCCCCAGCATTTT. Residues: CASSPGDFSTYQPQHF.

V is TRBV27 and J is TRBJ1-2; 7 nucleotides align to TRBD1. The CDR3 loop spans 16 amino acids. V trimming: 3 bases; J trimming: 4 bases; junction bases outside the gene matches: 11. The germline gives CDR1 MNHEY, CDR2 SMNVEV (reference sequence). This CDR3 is CASSLRTGDPLYGYTF. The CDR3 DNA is TGTGCCAGCAGTTTGCGAACAGGGGACCCCCTCTATGGCTACACCTTC.